This TCR beta chain was sequenced during a study of blood T cell repertoires in COVID-19. Per the original methods: The assay estimated nucleated cells by amplifying reference gene primers. Assay: immunoSEQ multiplex PCR; the TCRdb copy retains only in-frame clones and omits some. The V and J calls and clone size are taken from that table; D and trimming were inferred from the DNA. The repertoire consists of roughly 200,000 clones, with under 90% occurring once and the leading ten covering around a sixth. After removal of 2 bases from V and 5 bases from J, the junction contained 2 bases not matched to a gene. In germline, CDR1 is SEHNR, CDR2 FQNEAQ (reference sequence). The CDR3 extends over 15 amino acids. This clone has only a few counts.

The chain recombines TRBV7-9 with TRBJ1-4; 10 bases match TRBD1. This TCR came from a person aged 65-85 years with COVID-19, enrolled during active disease. The sample taken for sequencing was peripheral blood. CDR3 protein: CASSLSGQGNEKLFF. Written as DNA, the CDR3 is TGTGCCAGCAGCTTATCGGGACAGGGGAATGAAAAACTGTTTTTT.